The 19 T cell receptor beta chains below come from one sample, sequenced in a study of T-cell memory formation after mild COVID-19. Using its own MiXCR run on the 5' RACE reads, TCRdb lists one record per CDR3 protein. The profile shows about 150,000 distinct CDR3 sequences, about 14% of them singletons. Sequenced material: PBMCs or a T cell subset sorted from them (not recorded which). Source of these receptors: an adult woman who had mild COVID-19 (a few samples of this study predate the infection). Cell type and time point are not known.

This chain joins TRBV24-1 and TRBJ2-7; 7 nucleotides agree with TRBD2. The CDR3 is 14 residues long. Germline-derived CDR1 and CDR2 are KGHDR and SFDVKD. The ends lost 5 bases at V and 3 bases at J; junction bases unmatched: 6. The CDR3 protein is CATSGGGGFYEQYF. The CDR3 region has the DNA TGTGCCACCAGTGGCGGGGGAGGTTTCTACGAGCAGTACTTC.

The chain uses TRBV12-3 or TRBV12-4 and TRBJ2-1; a possible D gene is TRBD2 (6 bases). This CDR3 region has 16 residues. V lost 0 bases to trimming and J lost 0 bases, with 9 bases between them. CDR3 in DNA: TGTGCCAGCAGTTTAGCGGGACTCCACTCCTACAATGAGCAGTTCTTC. Its translation: CASSLAGLHSYNEQFF.

In this sample, this clonotype turned up a few times. The chain uses TRBV4-2 and TRBJ2-1, with D perhaps being TRBD1 or TRBD2 (6 bases each). V was clipped by 4 bases and J by 6 bases, with 19 bases between them. The CDR3 consists of 16 residues. Germline loops: CDR1 LGHNA, CDR2 YNFKEQ. CDR3 in DNA: TGTGCCAGCAGCCCCCGGCTGCGGGACACCTTCAATGAGCAGTTCTTC. This encodes CASSPRLRDTFNEQFF.

This chain links TRBV5-1 with TRBJ1-1; maybe TRBD1 (6 bases). The CDR3 runs 17 residues. Germline V gene lookup returns CDR1 SGHRS and CDR2 YFSETQ. Trimming shortened V by 0 bases and J by 1 base, and 16 bases separated the two germline ends. This CDR3 is CASSLDPGARSNTEAFF. For the CDR3, the DNA is TGCGCCAGCAGCTTGGACCCGGGGGCTCGCTCGAACACTGAAGCTTTCTTT. Full variable domain (rest looked up from reference TRBV5-1 and TRBJ1-1): KAGVTQTPRYLIKTRGQQVTLSCSPISGHRSVSWYQQTPGQGLQFLFEYFSETQRNKGNFPGRFSGRQFSNSRSEMNVSTLELGDSALYLCASSLDPGARSNTEAFFGQGTRLTVV.

This clonotype was detected many times. V usage is TRBV4-3 and J usage is TRBJ1-5; tentatively, D is TRBD1 (6 bases). The germline CDR1 and CDR2 sequences are LGHNA and YSLEER. The CDR3 is 15 residues long. Trimming pared 0 bases from V and 3 bases from J, leaving 9 bases between. CDR3 nucleotides: TGCGCCAGCAGCCAAGAGCAGGGGAACAATCAGCCCCAGCATTTT. Translation: CASSQEQGNNQPQHF.

The chain joins TRBV27 to TRBJ2-7; maybe TRBD2 (6 bases). The CDR3 runs to 13 residues. V was pared by 4 bases and J by 3 bases, with 10 bases between. The germline V gene encodes CDR1 MNHEY and CDR2 SMNVEV (reference sequence). CDR3 protein: CASSSGALYEQYF. In nucleotides, the CDR3 is TGTGCCAGCAGTTCGGGAGCCCTCTACGAGCAGTACTTC.

This chain uses TRBV7-2 with TRBJ2-1; D remains ambiguous. CDR1 and CDR2 (germline): SGHTA, FQGNSA. The CDR3 length is 13 residues. V shed 5 bases and J shed 5 bases, with 10 bases lying between them. The CDR3: CASSPPAHNEQFF. The CDR3 DNA is TGTGCCAGCAGCCCCCCAGCGCACAATGAGCAGTTCTTC.

This clonotype was observed a few times. The gene calls are TRBV24-1 and TRBJ2-1; 9 bases align to TRBD2. Per the germline V gene, CDR1 is KGHDR and CDR2 is SFDVKD. Germline trimming cut 4 bases from V and 4 bases from J; bases unmatched to any gene: 7. The CDR3 covers 16 residues. CDR3 residues: CATSDRTSGWYNEQFF. CDR3 sequence (DNA): TGTGCCACCAGTGACCGTACTAGCGGGTGGTACAATGAGCAGTTCTTC.

This chain links TRBV24-1 with TRBJ2-1; D is perhaps TRBD1 (6 bases). Deletions cut 5 bases from V and 10 bases from J, with 20 bases between. The CDR3 totals 15 residues. Germline V gives CDR1 KGHDR, CDR2 SFDVKD. The CDR3, as DNA: TGTGCCACCAGTGGGGCAGGGGCCTACCCCCGGGAGCAGTTCTTC. Residues: CATSGAGAYPREQFF.

In its sample, this clonotype was seen many times. The chain combines TRBV7-8 with TRBJ2-3; D may be TRBD1 (6 bases). V was pared by 5 bases and J by 2 bases, with 17 bases between. Germline CDR1 SGHVS, CDR2 FQNEAQ. The CDR3 length is 16 residues. The CDR3 is CASSRTGAGATDTQYF. CDR3 sequence (DNA): TGTGCCAGCAGCAGGACTGGCGCAGGGGCCACAGATACGCAGTATTTT. The full variable domain, in which reference TRBV7-8 and TRBJ2-3 provide the parts outside the CDR3, is GAGVSQSPRYKVAKRGQDVALRCDPISGHVSLFWYQQALGQGPEFLTYFQNEAQLDKSGLPSDRFFAERPEGSVSTLKIQRTQQEDSAVYLCASSRTGAGATDTQYFGPGTRLTVL.

This clonotype has only a few counts. The chain employs TRBV4-1 and TRBJ1-2, with D unresolved. This CDR3 region has 13 residues. Germline V CDR1 and CDR2: MGHRA, YSYEKL. V dropped 3 bases and J dropped 10 bases, with 15 bases sitting between them. The CDR3 sequence: CASSHQDQSDYTF. CDR3 DNA sequence: TGCGCCAGCAGCCACCAGGATCAATCGGACTACACCTTC.

This chain links TRBV11-2 with TRBJ1-5, with D perhaps matching TRBD1 (5 bases). CDR3 length equals 14 residues. V was trimmed by 5 bases and J by 6 bases, leaving 14 bases between them. Germline lookup yields CDR1 SGHAT and CDR2 FQNNGV. The CDR3 DNA reads TGTGCCAGCAGCATAGCGACAGAGGCTCAGCCCCAGCATTTT. Its translation: CASSIATEAQPQHF.

This clonotype was counted a few times. The rearrangement joins TRBV20-1 to TRBJ2-7, with TRBD2 matching over 11 bases. There are 14 residues in the CDR3. The V and J ends lost 0 bases and 3 bases, in that order; junction bases with no gene match: 1. Germline V gene sequence: CDR1 DFQATT, CDR2 SNEGSKA (reference sequence). The CDR3 nucleotides read TGCAGTGCTAGAGATACTAGCGGGGGCTACGAGCAGTACTTC. This codes for CSARDTSGGYEQYF.

This clonotype appeared many times. This rearrangement joins TRBV15 to TRBJ2-1; D gene ambiguous. The V end was cut by 0 bases, the J end by 6 bases, with 6 bases between. From germline, CDR1 is LNHNV and CDR2 YYDKDF (reference sequence). The CDR3 covers 13 residues. The DNA of the CDR3 is TGTGCCACCAGCAGAGAGAGGTCCAATGAGCAGTTCTTC. It translates to CATSRERSNEQFF.

The rearrangement links TRBV5-1 to TRBJ2-1; possibly TRBD1 for D (6 bases). The CDR3 covers 14 residues. Per germline, CDR1 SGHRS and CDR2 YFSETQ. Trimming shortened V by 2 bases and J by 5 bases, and 11 bases separated the two germline ends. The CDR3 region is CASSFTRGNNEQFF. The CDR3 bases are TGCGCCAGCAGCTTTACTAGGGGGAACAATGAGCAGTTCTTC.

The chain carries TRBV6-1 and TRBJ1-4; no clear D gene. This CDR3 region has 16 residues. V lost 0 bases to trimming and J lost 8 bases, with 16 bases between them. The germline V gene has CDR1 MNHNS and CDR2 SASEGT. CDR3 nucleotides: TGTGCCAGCAGTGAAGCATCTCCGGGTCTTGGAGAAAAACTGTTTTTT. Protein sequence: CASSEASPGLGEKLFF.

The table lists this clonotype with a few counts. The chain is built from TRBV20-1 and TRBJ2-1; no firm D call. Per the germline V gene, CDR1 is DFQATT and CDR2 is SNEGSKA (reference sequence). The CDR3 loop spans 14 amino acids. Trimming pared 4 bases from V and 4 bases from J, leaving 14 bases between. The CDR3 DNA is TGCAGTGCTAATAGAGGAGTCGGGTACAATGAGCAGTTCTTC. It specifies CSANRGVGYNEQFF.

This clonotype has a count of ten or more. The chain joins TRBV18 to TRBJ2-3; D is undetermined. V lost 6 bases, J lost 0 bases, and 7 bases lay in between. The CDR3 spans 13 residues. Germline V gene sequence: CDR1 KGHSH, CDR2 LQKENI. CDR3 DNA sequence: TGTGCCAGCTCTCCCCCTAGCACAGATACGCAGTATTTT. It codes for CASSPPSTDTQYF.

V gene TRBV6-5 combines with J gene TRBJ1-1, with D tentatively TRBD1 (5 bases). This CDR3 has 14 residues. The V gene lost 7 bases and the J gene lost 4 bases, with 16 bases spanning the gap. Per the germline V gene, CDR1 is MNHEY and CDR2 is SVGAGI. This CDR3 is CASTAGWGTTEAFF. DNA of the CDR3: TGTGCCAGCACCGCGGGGTGGGGGACCACTGAAGCTTTCTTT.